This TCR beta chain comes out of a study of cytomegalovirus exposure and HLA in healthy donors. PCR employed 60 Vbeta and 13 Jbeta primers. In the authors' workflow: Tens of millions of unique TCR beta chains, 9.5 million to 11 million of them shared, were counted by a later analysis. This table comes from immunoSEQ multiplex PCR, and its TCRdb copy is limited to in-frame clones, with some not included. V, J and clone size reflect that table, while D and trimming were determined from the DNA. The sample includes roughly 170,000 clones, almost 85% of them seen just once. Points on this clone: Antigen: not known.

CDR1 and CDR2 from the germline V gene are MGHRA and YSYEKL. V was pared by 0 bases and J by 3 bases, with 5 bases of the junction left unmatched. The CDR3 extends over 16 amino acids. Whole-study findings and limits: Earlier analysis looked at TCR beta V segments, and most were productive about 87% or about 30% of the time. Researchers catalogued 160 or so TCR beta chains as cytomegalovirus-associated.

The TCR originated in a young man in good health and CMV-seronegative. The chain recombines TRBV4-1 with TRBJ2-5; TRBD2 aligns across 9 bases. The sequenced sample was PBMCs. The CDR3 DNA reads as TGCGCCAGCAGCCAAGAGAGCGGGGGGCAGAAAGAGACCCAGTACTTC. Its translation is CASSQESGGQKETQYF.